These 24 T cell receptor beta chains were all obtained from the same sample, sequenced in a study of T cell responses to AZD1222 COVID-19 vaccine (dated by TCRdb to the early 2020s). The time point label, as the study defines it: baseline before first vaccination. Receptor amplification or capture employed the immunoSEQ multiplex PCR assay. TCRdb re-hosts the immuneACCESS table, in-frame sequences only. Its copies lack some clones; in the studies checked, an unresolved V gene accounts for under half of them, and the cause for the rest is not known. This sample lists 120,000 or so clones; about 90% were detected once. The ten largest clones take up around 1.8% of the sample. This specimen consisted of peripheral blood, obtained on day 0 of AZD1222 vaccination. The receptors come from an adult in good health.

The chain has TRBV18 and TRBJ2-1; 10 bases match TRBD2. Germline-derived CDR1 and CDR2 are KGHSH and LQKENI. This CDR3 spans 16 amino acids. With 0 bases clipped from V and 7 bases from J, the junction kept 6 bases outside the gene matches. The CDR3: CASSPPSGGPGNEQFF. In DNA form, the CDR3 reads TGTGCCAGCTCACCACCTAGCGGGGGGCCGGGGAATGAGCAGTTCTTC.

The chain recombines TRBV4-3 with TRBJ1-5; the D is unclear. This CDR3 region has 18 residues. Germline values: CDR1 LGHNA, CDR2 YSLEER. Trimming shortened V by 0 bases and J by 2 bases, and 17 bases separated the two germline ends. The CDR3 region is CASSQEFQLGVGNQPQHF. In DNA, the CDR3 is TGCGCCAGCAGCCAAGAATTCCAGTTGGGAGTCGGCAATCAGCCCCAGCATTTT.

The rearrangement uses TRBV19 and TRBJ1-3; D might be TRBD1 (5 bases). The CDR3 sequence is 14 residues long. CDR1 is LNHDA and CDR2 is SQIVND in the germline V gene (reference sequence). Deletions cut 5 bases from V and 1 base from J, with 9 bases between. The CDR3 DNA reads TGTGCCAGTAGTCCCGGGACTTCTGGAAACACCATATATTTT. Encoded protein: CASSPGTSGNTIYF.

V usage is TRBV9 and J usage is TRBJ1-6, with unresolved D. V dropped 0 bases and J dropped 5 bases, with 3 bases sitting between them. The germline V gene has CDR1 SGDLS and CDR2 YYNGEE. The CDR3 length is 13 residues. This chain's CDR3 is CASSVGHNSPLHF. Written as DNA, the CDR3 is TGTGCCAGCAGCGTAGGCCATAATTCACCCCTCCACTTT.

The chain joins TRBV3-1 (or the pseudogene TRBV3-2) to TRBJ2-3; possibly TRBD2 for D (8 bases). In germline, CDR1 is LGHDT, CDR2 YNNKEL (reference sequence). This CDR3 is 18 amino acids long. Trimming cost V 3 bases and J 5 bases, with 24 bases left between them. Here the CDR3 reads CASSHEGAGAGVRDTQYF. The CDR3 bases are TGTGCCAGCAGCCATGAGGGGGCGGGAGCGGGAGTCAGAGATACGCAGTATTTT.

V usage is TRBV18 and J usage is TRBJ1-4; TRBD1 agrees at 10 bases. This CDR3 contains 14 residues. With 9 bases clipped from V and 6 bases from J, the junction kept 7 bases outside the gene matches. Germline V gene data show CDR1 as KGHSH and CDR2 as LQKENI. As DNA, the CDR3 is TGTGCCAGTTCCCTAGGGACAGGGGATGAAAAACTGTTTTTT. Translation gives CASSLGTGDEKLFF.

As regards this clone: Relative to the germline gene, one junction end is altered; a read error may explain this. The rearrangement uses TRBV3-1 (or the pseudogene TRBV3-2) and TRBJ2-7; 7 positions agree with TRBD2. Germline lookup yields CDR1 LGHDT and CDR2 YNNKEL (reference sequence). The CDR3 consists of 12 residues. As DNA, the CDR3 is TGTGCCAGCAGCCAAGATACCCTAGCGGCGTCCTTC. This gives the protein CASSQDTLAASF.

V usage is TRBV7-9 and J usage is TRBJ2-1, with TRBD1 matching 7 bases. Germline loops: CDR1 SEHNR, CDR2 FQNEAQ (reference sequence). The junction had 7 bases not matched to a gene; V was cut back by 5 bases and J by 9 bases. The CDR3 is 13 amino acids. The CDR3: CASSQTGAGEQFF. CDR3 DNA: TGTGCCAGCAGCCAAACAGGGGCGGGTGAGCAGTTCTTC.

The chain carries TRBV30 and TRBJ1-2, with D possibly TRBD1 on 6 matching bases. Germline V gene data show CDR1 as GTSNPN and CDR2 as SVGIG (reference sequence). V was trimmed by 5 bases and J by 6 bases, leaving 13 bases between them. This CDR3 has 12 amino acids. The CDR3 region has the DNA TGTGCCTGGGAGGGGGGGTCTCATGGCTACACCTTC. Encoded protein: CAWEGGSHGYTF.

Only one count was recorded for this clone. The chain is built from TRBV3-1 (or the pseudogene TRBV3-2) and TRBJ1-5, with no clear D. V was shortened by 0 bases and J by 6 bases, with 6 bases between the two germline ends. Germline-derived CDR1 and CDR2 are LGHDT and YNNKEL (reference sequence). CDR3 length equals 13 residues. Here the CDR3 DNA reads TGTGCCAGCAGCCAAGATTTAAGTCAGCCCCAGCATTTT. As protein: CASSQDLSQPQHF.

V is TRBV5-1 and J is TRBJ2-1, with 8 bases aligning to TRBD2. The V segment lost 1 base and the J segment 9 bases; nucleotides outside the gene matches: 3. This CDR3 spans 13 amino acids. CDR1 and CDR2 from the germline V gene are SGHRS and YFSETQ. Here the CDR3 DNA reads TGCGCCAGCAGCTTGCCTGGACTAGCTGAGCAGTTCTTC. The encoded protein is CASSLPGLAEQFF. Combining the CDR3 with reference TRBV5-1 and TRBJ2-1 gives the whole variable domain KAGVTQTPRYLIKTRGQQVTLSCSPISGHRSVSWYQQTPGQGLQFLFEYFSETQRNKGNFPGRFSGRQFSNSRSEMNVSTLELGDSALYLCASSLPGLAEQFFGPGTRLTVL.

The chain couples TRBV27 to TRBJ1-2, with D hard to call. The V end lost 4 bases, the J end lost 4 bases, and 10 bases lay between the germline ends. The CDR3 covers 13 residues. Germline CDR1 reads MNHEY; CDR2 reads SMNVEV (reference sequence). CDR3 residues: CASSWGSFYGYTF. DNA for the CDR3: TGTGCCAGCAGTTGGGGATCCTTCTATGGCTACACCTTC.

The chain joins TRBV2 to TRBJ2-1; TRBD2 agrees at 9 bases. CDR1 and CDR2 (germline): SNHLY, FYNNEI. V shed 7 bases and J 4 bases; nucleotides not matched to a gene: 5. This CDR3 region has 14 residues. The CDR3 loop is CASTWAGGYNEQFF. The CDR3 DNA is TGTGCCAGCACTTGGGCGGGAGGGTACAATGAGCAGTTCTTC. The whole variable domain, filled in from reference TRBV2 and TRBJ2-1, reads EPEVTQTPSHQVTQMGQEVILRCVPISNHLYFYWYRQILGQKVEFLVSFYNNEISEKSEIFDDQFSVERPDGSNFTLKIRSTKLEDSAMYFCASTWAGGYNEQFFGPGTRLTVL.

The chain joins TRBV7-3 to TRBJ2-5; D perhaps matches TRBD2 (7 bases). V lost 6 bases and J lost 1, with 9 bases in between. The CDR3 consists of 13 residues. Germline V gene sequence: CDR1 SGHTA, CDR2 FQGTGA. In nucleotides, the CDR3 is TGTGCCAGCAGGCGGGGGCCCCAAGAGACCCAGTACTTC. Translation gives CASRRGPQETQYF. Combining the CDR3 with reference TRBV7-3 and TRBJ2-5 gives the whole variable domain GAGVSQTPSNKVTEKGKYVELRCDPISGHTALYWYRQSLGQGPEFLIYFQGTGAADDSGLPNDRFFAVRPEGSVSTLKIQRTERGDSAVYLCASRRGPQETQYFGPGTRLLVL.

This clone is a singleton in its sample. V gene TRBV19 combines with J gene TRBJ1-2; TRBD1 is a possible D gene (6 bases). Trimming cost V 9 bases and J 8 bases, with 13 bases left between them. CDR1 and CDR2 from the germline V gene are LNHDA and SQIVND (reference sequence). CDR3 length: 11 residues. The CDR3 coding sequence is TGTGCCAGCCTGCAGGGGCGAGGCTACACCTTC. Translation gives CASLQGRGYTF.

This chain joins TRBV6-5 and TRBJ2-3, with D possibly matching TRBD2 (6 bases). V lost 2 bases and J 6 bases, leaving 15 bases between the germline ends. Per the germline V gene, CDR1 is MNHEY and CDR2 is SVGAGI. The CDR3 spans 15 residues. This chain's CDR3 is CASSYTSWHSDTQYF. The CDR3 region has the DNA TGTGCCAGCAGTTACACTAGCTGGCATAGCGATACGCAGTATTTT.

The rearrangement uses TRBV19 and TRBJ1-1, with 7 bases aligning to TRBD1. Germline CDR1 and CDR2: LNHDA and SQIVND (reference sequence). V lost 5 bases and J lost 7; bases outside the gene matches: 7. The CDR3 sequence is 13 residues long. CDR3 region: CASSLTGPGEAFF. The CDR3 bases are TGTGCCAGTAGTCTGACAGGGCCGGGTGAAGCTTTCTTT.

As to this clone: Other nucleotide sequences from this sample produce the same CDR3. J is TRBJ1-5 and V is TRBV11-3; D might be TRBD1 (5 bases). Germline lookup yields CDR1 SGHNT and CDR2 YENEEA. V was clipped by 0 bases and J by 7 bases, with 7 bases between them. The CDR3 contains 13 residues. The DNA for the CDR3 is TGTGCCAGCAGCTTAGAGGAGGGGCAGCCCCAGCATTTT. Amino acids: CASSLEEGQPQHF.

CDR3 sequence: CASSHQQAHSYGYTF. CDR3 coding DNA: TGTGCCAGCAGCCATCAGCAGGCTCACAGTTATGGCTACACCTTC. The genes are TRBV14 and TRBJ1-2; D call uncertain. V was shortened by 3 bases and J by 5 bases, with 16 bases between the two germline ends. Germline CDR1 reads SGHDN; CDR2 reads FVKESK. The CDR3 covers 15 residues.

The chain employs TRBV21-1 and TRBJ1-2; TRBD1, the table's D call, lacks a check against the DNA. TRBV21-1 is a pseudogene locus. This CDR3 contains 14 residues. The CDR3 DNA reads as TGTGCCAGCAGCGGGAAGGGGTACGGCTATGGCTACACCTTC. Encoded protein: CASSGKGYGYGYTF.

This chain connects TRBV7-9 to TRBJ1-5; D is ambiguous. This CDR3 has 15 amino acids. The germline V gene encodes CDR1 SEHNR and CDR2 FQNEAQ (reference sequence). Trimming took 0 bases from V and 3 from J, leaving 9 bases between them. The CDR3 is CASSLAGRDNQPQHF. The DNA for the CDR3 is TGTGCCAGCAGCTTAGCCGGCAGAGACAATCAGCCCCAGCATTTT.

This clone was detected once. The chain links TRBV2 to TRBJ1-2; D gene unclear. CDR1 and CDR2 from the germline V gene are SNHLY and FYNNEI. Trimming took off 4 bases at V and 7 bases at J, with 10 bases between the two ends. This CDR3 has 12 amino acids. CDR3 nucleotides: TGTGCCAGCAGTGCCCGGGTGGTTGGCTACACCTTC. Translating gives CASSARVVGYTF.

V is TRBV7-2 and J is TRBJ1-1; D unresolved. Trimming shortened V by 3 bases and J by 6 bases, and 8 bases separated the two germline ends. The CDR3 extends over 12 amino acids. Germline CDR1 reads SGHTA; CDR2 reads FQGNSA. The CDR3, as DNA: TGTGCCAGCAGCTTGGGTTTGGCTGAAGCTTTCTTT. This encodes CASSLGLAEAFF.

The chain carries TRBV5-4 and TRBJ1-2; TRBD1 is a possible D gene (6 bases). The CDR3 extends over 18 amino acids. V was shortened by 7 bases and J by 4 bases, with 29 bases between the two germline ends. Germline CDR1 is SGHNT and CDR2 is YYREEE (reference sequence). In nucleotides, the CDR3 is TGTGCCAGCCGGAGGGCCGCCCAGGGGCCGCTTGTCGGCTATGGCTACACCTTC. It translates to CASRRAAQGPLVGYGYTF.